Shown below are 31 T cell receptor beta chains from a single sample sequenced in a study of T cell responses to AZD1222 COVID-19 vaccine. Method: immunoSEQ multiplex PCR; TCRdb's copy keeps in-frame clones and lacks some. The top ten clones hold 9.5% to 15% of a sample with 110,000 to 150,000 clones, 85% to 95% of them seen once. Sequencing used peripheral blood, obtained after recovery from COVID-19. These receptors all come from an adult who had recovered from COVID-19.

This chain uses TRBV19 with TRBJ2-1; a possible D gene is TRBD1 (5 bases). The CDR3 totals 15 residues. Germline V gives CDR1 LNHDA, CDR2 SQIVND (reference sequence). Trimming stripped 2 bases from V and 4 bases from J, with 12 bases between. The CDR3 DNA reads TGTGCCAGTAGTATAATCCCATCAGGGTACAATGAGCAGTTCTTC. Its protein product is CASSIIPSGYNEQFF.

The genes are TRBV27 and TRBJ2-2, with 8 bases fitting TRBD1. There are 14 residues in the CDR3. Germline lookup yields CDR1 MNHEY and CDR2 SMNVEV (reference sequence). After removal of 2 bases from V and 6 bases from J, the junction contained 2 bases not matched to a gene. Here the CDR3 reads CASSLPDRAGELFF. The CDR3 DNA reads TGTGCCAGCAGTTTACCGGACAGGGCCGGGGAGCTGTTTTTT.

The chain has TRBV28 and TRBJ1-6, with no clear D. The CDR3 length is 15 residues. V lost 6 bases and J 6 bases, leaving 15 bases between the germline ends. Germline values: CDR1 MDHEN, CDR2 SYDVKM. The CDR3 DNA sequence: TGTGCCAGCAGCGTGCCCACCGGACCTAATTCACCCCTCCACTTT. Translated, it gives CASSVPTGPNSPLHF.

This chain links TRBV10-3 with TRBJ2-7; tentative D call: TRBD1 (6 bases). This CDR3 contains 12 residues. Trimming pared 6 bases from V and 5 bases from J, leaving 11 bases between. Germline V gene lookup returns CDR1 ENHRY and CDR2 SYGVKD. CDR3 amino acids: CAISPGVDEQYF. The DNA for the CDR3 is TGTGCCATCAGCCCAGGGGTAGACGAGCAGTACTTC.

The chain couples TRBV6-1 to TRBJ2-7; D is uncertain. Trimming left V 3 bases short and J 2 bases short, with 14 bases between. This CDR3 spans 15 amino acids. Germline values: CDR1 MNHNS, CDR2 SASEGT. CDR3 sequence (DNA): TGTGCCAGCAGTGAGATGGCAGTTCAGACCTACGAGCAGTACTTC. Its protein product is CASSEMAVQTYEQYF.

J is TRBJ2-1 and V is TRBV2; D unclear. This CDR3 is 14 amino acids long. Germline CDR1 is SNHLY and CDR2 is FYNNEI. The V and J ends lost 3 bases and 3 bases respectively, with 9 bases between them. CDR3 sequence reads: CASSEILGYNEQFF. The CDR3, as DNA: TGTGCCAGCAGTGAGATCCTAGGCTACAATGAGCAGTTCTTC.

The genes are TRBV11-2 and TRBJ1-2; TRBD1 matches 7 bases. Germline CDR1 reads SGHAT; CDR2 reads FQNNGV. Trimming removed 5 bases from V and 8 bases from J; junction bases left unmatched: 20. The CDR3 is 17 amino acids. This CDR3 reads CASSPPLLGGRWKGYTF. For the CDR3, the DNA is TGTGCCAGCAGCCCACCTCTCCTAGGGGGCCGGTGGAAGGGCTACACCTTC.

This rearrangement joins TRBV29-1 to TRBJ2-7; TRBD1 is a possible D gene (7 bases). In germline, CDR1 is SQVTM, CDR2 ANQGSEA. This CDR3 has 17 residues. V was shortened by 1 base and J by 4 bases, with 23 bases between the two germline ends. The CDR3 bases are TGCAGCGTTGAAGGACGCGGGACAGAAATAGAGGTTTACGAGCAGTACTTC. Translation gives CSVEGRGTEIEVYEQYF.

The rearrangement links TRBV29-1 to TRBJ2-5; D remains unclear. V lost 6 bases and J lost 5, with 7 bases in between. Germline V gives CDR1 SQVTM, CDR2 ANQGSEA. This CDR3 has 10 residues. The CDR3 sequence is CSVAWETQYF. As DNA, the CDR3 is TGCAGCGTGGCTTGGGAGACCCAGTACTTC.

The V call is TRBV10-3, the J call TRBJ2-7, with 8 bases identical to TRBD1. In germline, CDR1 is ENHRY, CDR2 SYGVKD. The CDR3 runs to 15 residues. V lost 3 bases and J lost 4; bases outside the gene matches: 8. The CDR3 here is CAISDPGQGVYEQYF. In DNA, the CDR3 is TGTGCCATCAGTGACCCAGGACAGGGAGTATACGAGCAGTACTTC.

The V gene is TRBV14, the J gene TRBJ1-4; D unresolved. CDR1 and CDR2 (germline): SGHDN, FVKESK. The V and J ends lost 5 bases and 8 bases respectively, with 12 bases between them. This CDR3 spans 13 amino acids. This CDR3 is CASSRDRGEKLFF. CDR3 DNA: TGTGCCAGCAGCAGGGATCGTGGGGAAAAACTGTTTTTT.

The chain couples TRBV19 to TRBJ1-4; weak D call: TRBD1 (5 bases). Germline V gene lookup returns CDR1 LNHDA and CDR2 SQIVND (reference sequence). Trimming stripped 8 bases from V and 7 bases from J, with 14 bases between. The CDR3 totals 13 residues. In nucleotides, the CDR3 is TGTGCCAGTCAGGGAAGTCAAAGTGAAAAACTGTTTTTT. Encoded protein: CASQGSQSEKLFF.

In regard to this clone: The limits of the CDR3 on the DNA are not certain, so only TCRdb's listed CDR3 is given. J is TRBJ1-3 and V is TRBV7-3; the table gives TRBD1 as D, unverified against the DNA. Counting both end residues, the CDR3 totals 19 amino acids. From germline, CDR1 is SGHTA and CDR2 FQGTGA. The CDR3 sequence: CASSFGAGTGGRTGNTIYF.

V and J are TRBV24-1 and TRBJ1-1; 9 nucleotides align to TRBD1. Per the germline V gene, CDR1 is KGHDR and CDR2 is SFDVKD. With V trimmed by 1 base and J by 10 bases, 3 bases remained unmatched. This CDR3 is built from 13 residues. The CDR3 loop is CATSDFTGGRAFF. In DNA, the CDR3 is TGTGCCACCAGTGATTTTACAGGGGGCCGAGCTTTCTTT.

This clone was picked up one time. The chain has TRBV7-6 and TRBJ2-3; 9 bases fit TRBD1. The length of the CDR3 is 16 residues. Germline CDR1 SGHVS, CDR2 FNYEAQ. The V and J ends lost 6 bases and 5 bases, in that order; junction bases with no gene match: 12. This chain's CDR3 is CASSSIPDRGRDTQYF. The CDR3 DNA sequence: TGTGCCAGCAGTTCTATCCCGGACAGGGGACGAGATACGCAGTATTTT.

There are a few counts of this clone. V usage is TRBV3-1 (or the pseudogene TRBV3-2) and J usage is TRBJ1-6; 8 bases match TRBD1. Trimming took 1 base from V and 9 from J; bases not matched to a gene: 5. This CDR3 region has 15 residues. In germline, CDR1 is LGHDT, CDR2 YNNKEL (reference sequence). The CDR3 is CASSQGQGISSPLHF. The DNA for the CDR3 is TGTGCCAGCAGCCAAGGACAGGGGATAAGTTCACCCCTCCACTTT.

This sequence joins TRBV27 and TRBJ2-3; D may correspond to TRBD1 or TRBD2 (5 bases each). Germline CDR1 MNHEY, CDR2 SMNVEV (reference sequence). This CDR3 comprises 16 residues. Trimming stripped 4 bases from V and 2 bases from J, with 16 bases between. The CDR3 DNA reads TGTGCCAGCAGTTCCCGGGACCCCAGGACCACAGATACGCAGTATTTT. Translating it yields CASSSRDPRTTDTQYF.

The chain joins TRBV28 to TRBJ1-2; 8 nucleotides align to TRBD1. CDR3 length: 14 amino acids. The germline gives CDR1 MDHEN, CDR2 SYDVKM. V lost 6 bases, J lost 3 bases, and 6 bases stayed unmatched. The CDR3 region has the DNA TGTGCCAGCAGCTGGGACAGGCCAGACTATGGCTACACCTTC. It specifies CASSWDRPDYGYTF.

The chain recombines TRBV2 with TRBJ1-2, with 8 nucleotides matching TRBD1. The CDR3 totals 14 residues. Germline trimming cut 7 bases from V and 3 bases from J; bases unmatched to any gene: 7. Germline V gene sequence: CDR1 SNHLY, CDR2 FYNNEI. CDR3 amino acids: CASKNNRGDYGYTF. CDR3 in DNA: TGTGCCAGCAAAAATAACAGGGGGGACTATGGCTACACCTTC.

The chain employs TRBV18 and TRBJ1-1; 7 positions match TRBD1. V shed 3 bases and J 0 bases; nucleotides not matched to a gene: 4. CDR3 length: 15 residues. Per the germline V gene, CDR1 is KGHSH and CDR2 is LQKENI. The CDR3 DNA reads TGTGCCAGCTCACCGATGACAGGGTTGAACACTGAAGCTTTCTTT. As protein: CASSPMTGLNTEAFF.

The CDR3 region is CASSPSEVGGLYEQYF. For the CDR3, the DNA is TGTGCCAGCAGCCCTAGTGAGGTCGGGGGATTGTACGAGCAGTACTTC. The gene calls are TRBV11-2 and TRBJ2-7; possibly TRBD2 for D (6 bases). The germline gives CDR1 SGHAT, CDR2 FQNNGV. The germline V and J ends were trimmed by 5 bases and 4 bases, with 21 bases remaining between them. The CDR3 covers 16 residues.

The table lists this clone with a count of one. V and J are TRBV10-3 and TRBJ2-3; 7 nucleotides match TRBD1. The CDR3 is made up of 14 amino acids. The V gene's germline CDR1 is ENHRY and CDR2 SYGVKD. V trimming: 7 bases; J trimming: 2 bases; junction bases outside the gene matches: 6. CDR3 DNA sequence: TGTGCCATCACCGACGGGACAGACACAGATACGCAGTATTTT. Amino acids: CAITDGTDTDTQYF.

V and J are TRBV28 and TRBJ2-7; TRBD2 matches at 9 bases. Losses at the gene ends were 3 bases for V and 3 bases for J; bases not matched to a gene: 3. Germline V gene lookup returns CDR1 MDHEN and CDR2 SYDVKM. CDR3 size: 14 residues. CDR3 coding DNA: TGTGCCAGCAGTTTTGATAGCGGGGGCTACGAGCAGTACTTC. This sequence encodes CASSFDSGGYEQYF.

The chain uses TRBV6-1 and TRBJ2-2; TRBD2 agrees at 13 bases. Germline lookup yields CDR1 MNHNS and CDR2 SASEGT. J lost 6 bases, V lost 4 bases, and 17 bases had no gene match. The CDR3 length is 20 residues. In nucleotides, the CDR3 is TGTGCCAGCAGTGTCCAAGGACTAGCGGGAGTGATGGGTTTATCCGGGGAGCTGTTTTTT. Translation gives CASSVQGLAGVMGLSGELFF.

The chain uses TRBV6-1 and TRBJ2-1; D not certain. The V gene's germline CDR1 is MNHNS and CDR2 SASEGT. CDR3 length: 13 amino acids. The V end was cut by 3 bases, the J end by 13 bases, with 16 bases between. CDR3 coding DNA: TGTGCCAGCAGTGATGATCCTCTTAGTGTCCAGTTCTTC. Protein: CASSDDPLSVQFF.

The gene calls are TRBV18 and TRBJ1-1, with D unresolved. Trimming shortened V by 6 bases and J by 0 bases, and 11 bases separated the two germline ends. Germline assignment: CDR1 KGHSH and CDR2 LQKENI. The CDR3 totals 14 residues. In DNA form, the CDR3 reads TGTGCCAGCTCCCTCACAGAGATGAACACTGAAGCTTTCTTT. Amino acids: CASSLTEMNTEAFF.

The chain carries TRBV6-5 and TRBJ1-5; 7 nucleotides line up with TRBD1. This CDR3 is built from 16 residues. Looked up from germline, CDR1 is MNHEY and CDR2 is SVGAGI. The trim removed 0 bases at V and 3 bases at J, leaving 5 bases unmatched. The CDR3 region is CASSYSGDRANQPQHF. The CDR3 DNA reads TGTGCCAGCAGTTACTCAGGGGACAGAGCCAATCAGCCCCAGCATTTT.

V is TRBV28 and J is TRBJ1-5; no definite D call. V was pared by 5 bases and J by 7 bases, with 15 bases between. The CDR3 length is 14 residues. The germline CDR1 and CDR2 sequences are MDHEN and SYDVKM. CDR3 nucleotides: TGTGCCAGCAGTCCGCCTCATTACACCCAGCCCCAGCATTTT. Protein: CASSPPHYTQPQHF. Drawing the rest from reference TRBV28 and TRBJ1-5, the complete variable domain is DVKVTQSSRYLVKRTGEKVFLECVQDMDHENMFWYRQDPGLGLRLIYFSYDVKMKEKGDIPEGYSVSREKKERFSLILESASTNQTSMYLCASSPPHYTQPQHFGDGTRLSIL.

J is TRBJ1-1 and V is TRBV21-1. TRBV21-1 corresponds to a pseudogene. The CDR3 covers 13 residues. The CDR3 DNA reads as TGTGCCAGCAGCAAACGCCAGGAGAAAGAAGCTTTCTTT. Its protein product is CASSKRQEKEAFF.

This chain joins TRBV28 and TRBJ2-1; TRBD2 is a possible D gene (5 bases). V lost 6 bases and J 5 bases, leaving 11 bases between the germline ends. From germline, CDR1 is MDHEN and CDR2 SYDVKM. The CDR3 covers 13 residues. The CDR3: CASSPGLHNEQFF. In nucleotides, the CDR3 is TGTGCCAGCAGCCCCGGACTCCACAATGAGCAGTTCTTC.

The chain combines TRBV29-1 with TRBJ2-2, with D maybe TRBD1 (6 bases). V was cut by 4 bases and J by 2 bases, with 11 bases left in between. The germline V gene has CDR1 SQVTM and CDR2 ANQGSEA. The length of the CDR3 is 14 residues. This CDR3 reads CSVVGTHNTGELFF. The CDR3 region has the DNA TGCAGCGTTGTAGGGACACATAACACCGGGGAGCTGTTTTTT.